This TCR beta chain was identified in a study of T cell changes during pregnancy in multiple sclerosis. Germline values: CDR1 WSHSY, CDR2 SAAADI. The V segment lost 6 bases and the J segment 5 bases; nucleotides outside the gene matches: 0. The CDR3 has 12 residues. Measured with immunoSEQ multiplex PCR; TCRdb has only the in-frame clones, and not every one. This table has 25,000 to 30,000 clones, approximately 88% appearing once. This sequence was found in a female donor in good health, enrolled as a control in a pregnancy study. The sequenced sample was CD4+ T cells from peripheral blood mononuclear cells, obtained in the first trimester of pregnancy. The chain has TRBV10-2 and TRBJ2-7; 11 nucleotides agree with TRBD2. The CDR3 is CASRLAGDEQYF. In DNA, the CDR3 is TGCGCCAGCAGACTAGCGGGGGACGAGCAGTACTTC.